These 4 T cell receptor beta chains came from one sample sequenced in a study of tissue T cells after allogeneic stem cell transplantation. This research-autopsy study prospectively enrolled adult allogeneic hematopoietic cell transplant recipients with steroid-refractory graft-versus-host disease. Measured with immunoSEQ multiplex PCR; TCRdb has only the in-frame clones, and not every one. The sample records roughly 2,500 clones, around three quarters being singletons. Source: colon tissue, taken at autopsy. The receptors derive from an older male patient with steroid-refractory graft-versus-host disease after an allogeneic stem cell transplant. Some T cells may be the graft donor's.

The CDR3 nucleotides are TGCGCCAGCAGCCAAGGTCCAGGGGGAGGTCAGCCCCAGCATTTT. It codes for CASSQGPGGGQPQHF. The chain joins TRBV4-3 to TRBJ1-5, with 7 bases fitting TRBD1. The CDR3 is 15 residues long. Germline loops: CDR1 LGHNA, CDR2 YSLEER. Unmatched junction bases numbered 6, after V lost 1 base and J lost 6 bases.

J is TRBJ1-5 and V is TRBV6-2 or TRBV6-3, with TRBD1 as a possible D gene (5 bases). V gave up 6 bases and J gave up 5 bases, with 14 bases separating them. CDR3 length equals 14 residues. CDR1 is MNHEY and CDR2 is SVGEGT in the germline V gene. The CDR3 reads CASSDRLADQPQHF. CDR3 DNA: TGTGCCAGCAGCGACAGACTAGCGGATCAGCCCCAGCATTTT.

The J gene is TRBJ1-2, the V gene TRBV5-4; weak D call: TRBD1 (6 bases). The germline V gene has CDR1 SGHNT and CDR2 YYREEE (reference sequence). The ends were cut back, 0 bases at V and 8 bases at J, with 11 bases in the middle. The CDR3 has 13 amino acids. The CDR3 loop reads CASSLAGARGYTF. The CDR3 nucleotides are TGTGCCAGCAGCTTGGCAGGGGCGCGGGGCTACACCTTC.

The V gene is TRBV5-5, the J gene TRBJ2-5; a possible D gene is TRBD2 (6 bases). Trimming took 1 base from V and 4 from J, leaving 14 bases between them. CDR1 is SGHKS, CDR2 YYEKEE, per germline (reference sequence). This CDR3 is 15 amino acids long. In DNA form, the CDR3 reads TGTGCCAGCAGCTTGTCCGCGGGGCGCGGAGAGACCCAGTACTTC. This translates into CASSLSAGRGETQYF. Full variable domain (missing parts from reference TRBV5-5 and TRBJ2-5): DAGVTQSPTHLIKTRGQQVTLRCSPISGHKSVSWYQQVLGQGPQFIFQYYEKEERGRGNFPDRFSARQFPNYSSELNVNALLLGDSALYLCASSLSAGRGETQYFGPGTRLLVL.